A single sample is the source of the 17 T cell receptor beta chains below, sequenced in a study of breast tumors, draining lymph nodes, adjacent tissues. TCRdb passed the multiplex PCR reads through MiXCR, listing each CDR3 protein once. The sample records around 170,000 distinct CDR3 sequences, around a third being singletons. Axillary draining lymph nodes of breast cancer patients supplied the node samples. Source material: axillary lymph node tissue. All receptors come from a female donor with breast cancer. Some clones in this sample may be carry-over from other donors' samples.

This clonotype was counted only a few times. V is TRBV27 and J is TRBJ2-2; D perhaps matches TRBD2 (6 bases). This CDR3 is built from 16 residues. Trimming took off 1 base at V and 0 bases at J, with 9 bases between the two ends. CDR1 and CDR2 (germline): MNHEY, SMNVEV (reference sequence). This CDR3 is CASSLWSGANTGELFF. Here the CDR3 DNA reads TGTGCCAGCAGTTTATGGTCGGGGGCGAACACCGGGGAGCTGTTTTTT.

Many counts were recorded for this clonotype. The rearrangement uses TRBV7-8 and TRBJ1-4, with 7 bases fitting TRBD1. Germline CDR1 and CDR2: SGHVS and FQNEAQ. V was clipped by 1 base and J by 4 bases; unmatched bases: 6. The CDR3 has 16 amino acids. CDR3 nucleotide sequence: TGTGCCAGCAGCTTAGTGACAGGGATGGGTAATGAAAAACTGTTTTTT. Translation: CASSLVTGMGNEKLFF.

This clonotype showed up many times. This chain uses TRBV12-3 or TRBV12-4 with TRBJ2-1; TRBD2 aligns across 14 bases. The CDR3 is 19 residues long. Trimming took 3 bases from V and 6 from J; bases not matched to a gene: 13. The DNA of the CDR3 is TGTGCCAGCAGTTTGCTACGGGGACTAGCGGGAGACGGGGGCAATGAGCAGTTCTTC. It translates to CASSLLRGLAGDGGNEQFF.

The chain has TRBV6-5 and TRBJ1-3, with D perhaps matching TRBD1 (6 bases). Trimming left V 6 bases short and J 4 bases short, with 13 bases between. Per the germline V gene, CDR1 is MNHEY and CDR2 is SVGAGI. The CDR3 extends over 14 amino acids. The CDR3 DNA reads as TGTGCCAGCAGACCGAGCGGACAGGGAAACACCATATATTTT. Its translation: CASRPSGQGNTIYF.

As concerns this clonotype: Mismatch with germline at one junction end may stem from a read error. The chain uses TRBV7-9 and TRBJ1-1, with D perhaps TRBD1 (5 bases). Per germline, CDR1 SEHNR and CDR2 FQNEAQ (reference sequence). The CDR3 is 18 amino acids. CDR3 nucleotides: TGTGCCAGCAGCTCACGAGTTGGGACCCGGTTCGGGAACATTGAAGCTTTCTTT. This sequence encodes CASSSRVGTRFGNIEAFF. Full variable domain (remainder filled in from reference TRBV7-9 and TRBJ1-1): DTGVSQNPRHKITKRGQNVTFRCDPISEHNRLYWYRQTLGQGPEFLTYFQNEAQLEKSRLLSDRFSAERPKGSFSTLEIQRTEQGDSAMYLCASSSRVGTRFGNIEAFFGQGTRLTVV.

This clonotype was counted at least ten times. This sequence joins TRBV12-3 or TRBV12-4 and TRBJ1-6, with D possibly matching TRBD1 (6 bases). This CDR3 region has 17 residues. The V end was cut by 2 bases, the J end by 3 bases, with 14 bases between. The CDR3 bases are TGTGCCAGCAGTTTAAGGGGGGGGCAGAACTATAATTCACCCCTCCACTTT. Translation gives CASSLRGGQNYNSPLHF.

As regards this clonotype: The junction departs from germline at one end; a sequencing error may be responsible. V is TRBV3-1 and J is TRBJ2-7; either TRBD1 or TRBD2 may supply D (5 bases each). Looked up from germline, CDR1 is LGHDT and CDR2 is YNNKEL (reference sequence). This CDR3 region has 15 residues. This CDR3 reads CASSQASGPSYEQYF. DNA for the CDR3: TGCGCCAGCAGCCAAGCCTCGGGGCCCTCCTACGAGCAGTACTTC.

Comment on this clonotype: This may be a read error: a much more frequent sequence differs by one nucleotide. The rearrangement joins TRBV6-6 to TRBJ1-2; 9 bases map to TRBD1. J was trimmed by 0 bases and V by 6 bases; bases with no gene match: 11. This CDR3 comprises 17 residues. Germline CDR1 and CDR2: MNHNY and SVGAGI (reference sequence). CDR3 in amino acids: CASSPPGQGRANYGYTF. The CDR3 DNA follows: TGTGCCAGCAGCCCCCCGGGACAGGGTAGAGCTAACTATGGCTACACCTTC.

This clonotype was seen repeatedly, ten times or more. V and J are TRBV9 and TRBJ1-2; 7 bases map to TRBD1. V trimming: 4 bases; J trimming: 1 base; junction bases outside the gene matches: 7. The length of the CDR3 is 15 residues. CDR1 and CDR2 (germline): SGDLS, YYNGEE. CDR3 region: CASSTGTAVNYGYTF. In DNA, the CDR3 is TGTGCCAGCAGCACTGGGACAGCTGTTAACTATGGCTACACCTTC.

Of note for this clonotype: A much larger clone differs from this one at a single base, so this may be a read error. The CDR3 carries no conserved terminal phenylalanine or tryptophan, so it likely arises from a read error. V is TRBV30 and J is TRBJ2-7; 7 bases agree with TRBD1. The germline V gene has CDR1 GTSNPN and CDR2 SVGIG (reference sequence). The CDR3 totals 12 residues. Trimming at V came to 8 bases and at J to 6 bases, leaving 10 bases not matched to a gene. CDR3 nucleotides: TGTGCCCTAAAGACAGGGTCGACCGAGCAGTACCTC. Its protein is CALKTGSTEQYL.

This clonotype was picked up many times. The chain recombines TRBV19 with TRBJ2-2, with TRBD2 matching 16 bases. CDR3 length equals 19 residues. Germline trimming cut 4 bases from V and 5 bases from J; bases unmatched to any gene: 10. Germline assignment: CDR1 LNHDA and CDR2 SQIVND (reference sequence). CDR3 protein: CASSRTGLAGGLRTGELFF. For the CDR3, the DNA is TGTGCCAGTAGTAGAACGGGACTAGCGGGGGGGTTGCGGACCGGGGAGCTGTTTTTT.

This clonotype occurred many times. The CDR3 nucleotides read TGCGCCAGCAGCTCCTCGATAGGGCTCAGCGGGGGATTCTACGAGCAGTACTTC. Protein sequence: CASSSSIGLSGGFYEQYF. The chain employs TRBV5-1 and TRBJ2-7; 8 bases are shared with TRBD2. CDR3 length: 18 amino acids. V trimming: 3 bases; J trimming: 3 bases; junction bases outside the gene matches: 17. Germline V lookup: CDR1 SGHRS, CDR2 YFSETQ.

This clonotype was counted at least ten times. The V and J genes are TRBV7-2 and TRBJ1-2; D uncertain. Germline CDR1 is SGHTA and CDR2 is FQGNSA. CDR3 length equals 12 residues. The ends were cut back, 5 bases at V and 2 bases at J, with 6 bases in the middle. Here the CDR3 reads CASSLMNYGYTF. For the CDR3, the DNA is TGTGCCAGCAGCCTGATGAACTATGGCTACACCTTC. Variable domain in full (rest from reference TRBV7-2 and TRBJ1-2): GAGVSQSPSNKVTEKGKDVELRCDPISGHTALYWYRQSLGQGLEFLIYFQGNSAPDKSGLPSDRFSAERTGGSVSTLTIQRTQQEDSAVYLCASSLMNYGYTFGSGTRLTVV.

As to this clonotype: A much larger clone differs from this one at a single base, so this may be a read error. The chain uses TRBV20-1 and TRBJ2-1, with 10 positions matching TRBD2. This CDR3 comprises 14 residues. Per the germline V gene, CDR1 is DFQATT and CDR2 is SNEGSKA (reference sequence). The CDR3 DNA reads TGCAGTGCGCCTACTAGCGGGACATACAATAAGCAGTTCTTC. Translating gives CSAPTSGTYNKQFF.

This clonotype has a handful of counts. This chain joins TRBV6-2 or TRBV6-3 and TRBJ2-5, with 8 bases lining up with TRBD1. Trimming took 0 bases from V and 5 from J; bases not matched to a gene: 5. The V gene's germline CDR1 is MNHEY and CDR2 SVGEGT. The CDR3 sequence is 15 residues long. CDR3 coding DNA: TGTGCCAGCAGTTACTCGTGGCAGGGGGCCGAGACCCAGTACTTC. Its translation: CASSYSWQGAETQYF.

This clonotype was recorded many times. The chain employs TRBV11-3 and TRBJ2-7; TRBD1 matches 7 bases. CDR3 length equals 14 residues. The junction had 4 bases not matched to a gene; V was cut back by 4 bases and J by 1 base. The germline V gene has CDR1 SGHNT and CDR2 YENEEA. CDR3 coding DNA: TGTGCCAGCAGCTATGCGACAGGGTCCTACGAGCAGTACTTC. Its protein product is CASSYATGSYEQYF.

This clonotype was seen ten or more times. The chain joins TRBV5-1 to TRBJ2-1; 12 positions match TRBD2. The CDR3 is made up of 17 amino acids. V gave up 0 bases and J gave up 5 bases; unmatched junction bases: 6. CDR1 is SGHRS and CDR2 is YFSETQ in the germline V gene. CDR3 bases: TGCGCCAGCAGCTTGGCTAGCGGGGGGGCCTCAGACAATGAGCAGTTCTTC. It specifies CASSLASGGASDNEQFF.